What follows are 30 T cell receptor beta chains derived from one specimen sequenced in a study of blood T cell repertoires in COVID-19 (dated by TCRdb to the early 2020s). The library was made by the immunoSEQ multiplex PCR assay. Entries here come from immuneACCESS through TCRdb and include only in-frame sequences with V and J called. Some clones fail to appear in such tables; in the studies checked, an unresolved V gene covers under half of the shortfall, and the cause of the remainder is unknown. The sample data list a few hundred thousand clones, and about 88% of these were observed just once. The ten largest clones take up around 11% of the sample. The sample taken for sequencing was peripheral blood. These receptors were collected from a woman under 40 with COVID-19, enrolled during active disease.

V is TRBV23-1 and J is TRBJ2-5, with 12 bases matching TRBD1. TRBV23-1 is an ORF, and what it does is uncertain. Trimming cost V 8 bases and J 4 bases; bases outside gene matches: 11. The CDR3 has 16 residues. The CDR3 sequence: CASEAKGTGGIETQYF. In DNA form, the CDR3 reads TGCGCCAGCGAGGCGAAAGGGACAGGGGGCATAGAGACCCAGTACTTC.

The V call is TRBV19, the J call TRBJ2-5, with 14 nucleotides matching TRBD2. The ends lost 3 bases at V and 4 bases at J; junction bases unmatched: 4. The CDR3 is 16 residues long. Germline loops: CDR1 LNHDA, CDR2 SQIVND (reference sequence). The CDR3 region is CASSMAGTSGRETQYF. CDR3 coding DNA: TGTGCCAGTAGTATGGCAGGGACTAGCGGGAGAGAGACCCAGTACTTC.

The chain is built from TRBV7-8 and TRBJ2-5; a weak D match, TRBD1 (5 bases). V was pared by 2 bases and J by 5 bases, with 12 bases between. This CDR3 is built from 14 residues. Germline-derived CDR1 and CDR2 are SGHVS and FQNEAQ. This chain's CDR3 is CASSLQGAGETQYF. The CDR3 DNA reads as TGTGCCAGCAGCTTACAGGGCGCAGGGGAGACCCAGTACTTC.

This chain connects TRBV7-3 to TRBJ2-1; a possible D gene is TRBD2 (5 bases). CDR1 SGHTA and CDR2 FQGTGA come from the germline V gene. CDR3 length equals 15 residues. V lost 5 bases and J lost 0, with 11 bases in between. CDR3 residues: CASSPIASSYNEQFF. The CDR3 nucleotides read TGTGCCAGCAGCCCTATAGCGTCCTCCTACAATGAGCAGTTCTTC.

This chain uses TRBV20-1 with TRBJ2-1; D not resolved. This CDR3 comprises 10 residues. Germline CDR1 is DFQATT and CDR2 is SNEGSKA (reference sequence). The V gene lost 3 bases and the J gene lost 7 bases, with 4 bases spanning the gap. The CDR3 coding sequence is TGCAGTGCTAGGGCTAATGAGCAGTTCTTC. It yields the protein CSARANEQFF.

The chain has TRBV15 and TRBJ2-5, with a possible D match to TRBD2 (6 bases). Germline CDR1 LNHNV, CDR2 YYDKDF (reference sequence). The CDR3 spans 16 residues. Trimming removed 5 bases at V and 7 bases at J, with 23 bases between. In nucleotides, the CDR3 is TGTGCCACCAGCCCCGTCGGGACTGGAGGAATAGGGACCCAGTACTTC. It yields the protein CATSPVGTGGIGTQYF.

The chain combines TRBV7-9 with TRBJ2-3, with TRBD1 identical over 8 bases. V gave up 5 bases and J gave up 4 bases; unmatched junction bases: 8. The CDR3 is made up of 15 amino acids. Looked up from germline, CDR1 is SEHNR and CDR2 is FQNEAQ (reference sequence). The CDR3 spells CASSQQTGAADTQYF. The CDR3 nucleotides are TGTGCCAGCAGCCAGCAGACAGGGGCAGCAGATACGCAGTATTTT. The full variable domain, with the rest looked up from reference TRBV7-9 and TRBJ2-3, is DTGVSQNPRHKITKRGQNVTFRCDPISEHNRLYWYRQTLGQGPEFLTYFQNEAQLEKSRLLSDRFSAERPKGSFSTLEIQRTEQGDSAMYLCASSQQTGAADTQYFGPGTRLTVL.

The chain carries TRBV4-1 and TRBJ1-4; 8 bases are shared with TRBD1. This CDR3 spans 15 amino acids. CDR1 is MGHRA, CDR2 YSYEKL, per germline. V shed 0 bases and J 8 bases; nucleotides not matched to a gene: 5. CDR3 in amino acids: CASSQDWRQGEKLFF. In DNA, the CDR3 is TGCGCCAGCAGCCAAGATTGGAGACAGGGGGAAAAACTGTTTTTT.

The chain employs TRBV11-2 and TRBJ2-1, with 10 nucleotides matching TRBD2. The CDR3 totals 15 residues. Losses at the gene ends were 8 bases for V and 8 bases for J; bases not matched to a gene: 12. Germline V gene data show CDR1 as SGHAT and CDR2 as FQNNGV. The CDR3 here is CASPFLAGVCDEQFF. CDR3 DNA sequence: TGTGCCAGCCCCTTCCTAGCGGGAGTTTGCGATGAGCAGTTCTTC.

The chain combines TRBV13 with TRBJ1-6; possibly TRBD1 for D (6 bases). V shed 0 bases and J shed 7 bases, with 7 bases lying between them. This CDR3 comprises 14 residues. The germline V gene encodes CDR1 PRHDT and CDR2 FYEKMQ (reference sequence). The CDR3 loop is CASSLGQGNSPLHF. The CDR3 nucleotides read TGTGCCAGCAGCTTAGGGCAGGGGAATTCACCCCTCCACTTT.

The chain combines TRBV11-2 with TRBJ2-1; 11 nucleotides align to TRBD1. This CDR3 spans 15 amino acids. The germline V gene has CDR1 SGHAT and CDR2 FQNNGV. V gave up 3 bases and J gave up 7 bases; unmatched junction bases: 5. The CDR3 sequence: CASSFRDRGRNEQFF. The CDR3 DNA follows: TGTGCCAGCAGCTTCCGGGACAGGGGGAGGAATGAGCAGTTCTTC. Based on the CDR3 plus reference TRBV11-2 and TRBJ2-1, the full variable domain is EAGVAQSPRYKIIEKRQSVAFWCNPISGHATLYWYQQILGQGPKLLIQFQNNGVVDDSQLPKDRFSAERLKGVDSTLKIQPAKLEDSAVYLCASSFRDRGRNEQFFGPGTRLTVL.

V and J are TRBV19 and TRBJ2-7, with 9 positions matching TRBD2. J was trimmed by 6 bases and V by 5 bases; bases with no gene match: 8. The V gene's germline CDR1 is LNHDA and CDR2 SQIVND (reference sequence). The CDR3 covers 14 residues. CDR3 residues: CASSWGLAGGEQYF. In nucleotides, the CDR3 is TGTGCCAGTAGTTGGGGACTAGCCGGAGGCGAGCAGTACTTC.

This chain uses TRBV7-6 with TRBJ2-1, with TRBD2 identical over 7 bases. This CDR3 region has 14 residues. CDR1 and CDR2 from the germline V gene are SGHVS and FNYEAQ. The V and J ends lost 7 bases and 0 bases, in that order; junction bases with no gene match: 3. This CDR3 reads CASKGGSSYNEQFF. DNA for the CDR3: TGTGCCAGCAAAGGCGGGAGCTCCTACAATGAGCAGTTCTTC.

This chain uses TRBV6-1 with TRBJ2-1; TRBD2 aligns across 7 bases. Germline assignment: CDR1 MNHNS and CDR2 SASEGT. Trimming removed 3 bases from V and 8 bases from J; junction bases left unmatched: 10. CDR3 length equals 15 residues. Here the CDR3 DNA reads TGTGCCAGCAGTGATTCGGCGGGAGCGACGGATGAGCAGTTCTTC. This gives the protein CASSDSAGATDEQFF.

The chain couples TRBV6-5 to TRBJ2-1, with 7 bases lining up with TRBD2. Germline V gene lookup returns CDR1 MNHEY and CDR2 SVGAGI. The V segment lost 5 bases and the J segment 8 bases; nucleotides outside the gene matches: 6. The CDR3 sequence is 13 residues long. CDR3 loop: CASSRTSLHEQFF. The CDR3 bases are TGTGCCAGCAGTAGGACTAGTCTGCATGAGCAGTTCTTC.

The CDR3 region is CASSPEGRYGYTF. The CDR3 nucleotides are TGTGCCAGTAGTCCCGAAGGGAGGTATGGCTACACCTTC. The chain carries TRBV19 and TRBJ1-2; no definite D call. V lost 5 bases and J lost 5, with 12 bases in between. From germline, CDR1 is LNHDA and CDR2 SQIVND (reference sequence). CDR3 length equals 13 residues.

The J gene is TRBJ2-1, the V gene TRBV28; possible D gene TRBD2, 6 bases. Germline V gene sequence: CDR1 MDHEN, CDR2 SYDVKM. This CDR3 has 13 amino acids. Trimming shortened V by 7 bases and J by 5 bases, and 12 bases separated the two germline ends. CDR3 bases: TGTGCCAGCACCCTGGACTACAACAATGAGCAGTTCTTC. Translated: CASTLDYNNEQFF.

The chain joins TRBV19 to TRBJ1-5; D uncertain. Trimming cost V 2 bases and J 2 bases, with 10 bases left between them. Germline V gene data show CDR1 as LNHDA and CDR2 as SQIVND (reference sequence). The CDR3 is 15 amino acids. The chain's CDR3 is CASSIQYMGNQPQHF. The CDR3 DNA follows: TGTGCCAGTAGTATACAATACATGGGCAATCAGCCCCAGCATTTT.

V usage is TRBV29-1 and J usage is TRBJ2-7; 7 bases are a match to TRBD2. This CDR3 has 13 residues. The V gene end was trimmed by 6 bases and the J gene end by 8 bases; junction bases not matched to a gene: 13. Germline lookup yields CDR1 SQVTM and CDR2 ANQGSEA. In nucleotides, the CDR3 is TGCAGCGTGATGGTCGCGGGAGCTACTCAGCAGTACTTC. Its protein product is CSVMVAGATQQYF.

CDR3 coding DNA: TGTGCCACCAGCAGAGAGAGTTACCGCTACGAGCAGTACTTC. Its translation is CATSRESYRYEQYF. The chain has TRBV15 and TRBJ2-7; no clear D. The germline V gene has CDR1 LNHNV and CDR2 YYDKDF (reference sequence). This CDR3 region has 14 residues. V lost 0 bases and J 3 bases, leaving 9 bases between the germline ends.

V gene TRBV24-1 combines with J gene TRBJ2-3; 8 positions agree with TRBD2. The germline V gene encodes CDR1 KGHDR and CDR2 SFDVKD. This CDR3 region has 14 residues. The J segment lost 3 bases and the V segment lost 6 bases, leaving 4 bases of the junction unmatched. Written as DNA, the CDR3 is TGTGCCACCAGTCCCAGCGGGAGTACAGATACGCAGTATTTT. Translation gives CATSPSGSTDTQYF.

The chain employs TRBV6-2 or TRBV6-3 and TRBJ2-2, with TRBD2 identical over 16 bases. The ends lost 5 bases at V and 7 bases at J; junction bases unmatched: 10. Germline CDR1 MNHEY, CDR2 SVGEGT. This CDR3 region has 18 residues. The CDR3 reads CASSNFGTSGRAVGELFF. The CDR3 DNA sequence: TGTGCCAGCAGTAACTTCGGGACTAGCGGGAGGGCCGTCGGGGAGCTGTTTTTT.

The chain recombines TRBV28 with TRBJ1-5, with 7 bases fitting TRBD1. Trimming removed 5 bases from V and 6 bases from J; junction bases left unmatched: 7. This CDR3 is 14 amino acids long. Per the germline V gene, CDR1 is MDHEN and CDR2 is SYDVKM. In nucleotides, the CDR3 is TGTGCCAGCAGTCAAGACAGGGCTCCTCAGCCCCAGCATTTT. Amino acid sequence: CASSQDRAPQPQHF. Based on the CDR3 plus reference TRBV28 and TRBJ1-5, the full variable domain is DVKVTQSSRYLVKRTGEKVFLECVQDMDHENMFWYRQDPGLGLRLIYFSYDVKMKEKGDIPEGYSVSREKKERFSLILESASTNQTSMYLCASSQDRAPQPQHFGDGTRLSIL.

CDR3 in DNA: TGTGCCAGCAGTGAAGCGCTCAGGGAAGAGACCCAGTACTTC. Translating gives CASSEALREETQYF. J is TRBJ2-5 and V is TRBV2; a weak D match, TRBD1 (5 bases). CDR1 is SNHLY and CDR2 is FYNNEI in the germline V gene. The length of the CDR3 is 14 residues. V lost 0 bases and J 3 bases, leaving 8 bases between the germline ends.

The chain has TRBV5-1 and TRBJ2-1, with 10 bases that match TRBD2. The J segment lost 9 bases and the V segment lost 4 bases, leaving 13 bases of the junction unmatched. The germline V gene has CDR1 SGHRS and CDR2 YFSETQ. The CDR3 has 16 residues. CDR3 residues: CASSPTAAGGPREQFF. The CDR3 DNA reads as TGCGCCAGCAGCCCCACCGCAGCGGGAGGGCCCCGTGAGCAGTTCTTC.

The chain links TRBV3-1 (or the pseudogene TRBV3-2) to TRBJ2-7; 11 bases are shared with TRBD2. Trimming cost V 3 bases and J 7 bases; bases outside gene matches: 8. The CDR3 is 15 amino acids. Looked up from germline, CDR1 is LGHDT and CDR2 is YNNKEL (reference sequence). The CDR3 DNA is TGTGCCAGCAGCCACATAGCGGGAGGGCCGGGGGAGCAGTACTTC. It translates to CASSHIAGGPGEQYF.

The genes are TRBV6-8 and TRBJ2-5; D unclear. V dropped 8 bases and J dropped 6 bases, with 7 bases sitting between them. The CDR3 consists of 10 residues. Per germline, CDR1 MNHGY and CDR2 SAAAGT. CDR3 sequence reads: CASGPKTQYF. CDR3 coding DNA: TGTGCCAGCGGCCCCAAGACCCAGTACTTC.

V usage is TRBV3-1 (or the pseudogene TRBV3-2) and J usage is TRBJ2-2; 14 nucleotides align to TRBD2. Germline loops: CDR1 LGHDT, CDR2 YNNKEL (reference sequence). With 0 bases clipped from V and 5 bases from J, the junction kept 5 bases outside the gene matches. This CDR3 comprises 18 residues. The chain's CDR3 is CASSQDGLAGGSTGELFF. The CDR3 nucleotides read TGTGCCAGCAGCCAAGACGGACTAGCGGGAGGTAGTACCGGGGAGCTGTTTTTT.

The chain employs TRBV29-1 and TRBJ1-2; weak D call: TRBD1 (5 bases). Trimming left V 3 bases short and J 8 bases short, with 13 bases between. The CDR3 is made up of 12 amino acids. Germline V gene sequence: CDR1 SQVTM, CDR2 ANQGSEA. The CDR3 region has the DNA TGCAGCGTTGATATCCAGGGAGGCGGCTACACCTTC. This encodes CSVDIQGGGYTF.

The V gene is TRBV18, the J gene TRBJ2-3; 9 bases line up with TRBD1. The V and J ends lost 5 bases and 2 bases, in that order; junction bases with no gene match: 5. Germline CDR1 and CDR2: KGHSH and LQKENI. This CDR3 is built from 15 residues. The CDR3 nucleotides are TGTGCCAGCTCAACAGACAGGGGGTCCACAGATACGCAGTATTTT. Its protein is CASSTDRGSTDTQYF.